The present T cell receptor (beta chain) was sequenced within a study of shared clonotypes between healthy human individuals. Profiled with immunoSEQ multiplex PCR; TCRdb holds only in-frame clones, not every one. This sample carries under 1,100,000 clones, about 76% of them seen once, and the ten largest clones take approximately 1.5%. Germline assignment: CDR1 MDHEN and CDR2 SYDVKM. Trimming left V 3 bases short and J 2 bases short, with 12 bases between. The CDR3 contains 15 residues. The sequencing input was memory CD4+ T cells sorted from blood. Stated subset: CD45RA-negative fraction. This TCR came from a man aged 18 to 29 in good health. The chain combines TRBV28 with TRBJ2-3, with unresolved D. CDR3 loop: CASSFPRVSTDTQYF. CDR3 DNA: TGTGCCAGCAGTTTCCCACGGGTTTCCACAGATACGCAGTATTTT.